A selection of T cell receptor beta chains follows, all from one sample in a study of identical twins. TCRdb itself ran the 5' RACE reads through MiXCR, one entry per CDR3 protein. The sample lists around 960,000 distinct CDR3 sequences, approximately 13% occurring once. This same sample was also taken into another study, of yellow fever vaccine responses in identical twins.

The sequencing sample was made of PBMCs. The receptor source for this set is a woman aged 18-30 years in good health. CDR3s include the opening cysteine and the closing phenylalanine or tryptophan. A D gene is named only where the DNA matches it firmly. The size field is filled for only some rows; it gives once, few, many or a size class.

>TRBD1|few|TRBJ2-5|TRBV5-1
CASSPRGQGGQETQYF
>TRBD2|.|TRBJ2-5|TRBV9
CASSARLAGLQETQYF
>.|.|TRBJ2-2|TRBV5-1
CASSLVVVANTGELFF
>.|.|TRBJ2-1|TRBV7-2
CASSFSTGTTNEQFF
>.|.|TRBJ1-4|TRBV2
CASKIQGTTNEKLFF
>.|.|TRBJ2-1|TRBV29-1
CSVELEAIYNEQFF
>.|.|TRBJ2-2|TRBV5-1
CASSGGGSPGELFF
>.|many|TRBJ1-6|TRBV10-3
CAISDNGGNSPLHF
>TRBD2|many|TRBJ2-1|TRBV11-1
CASSFTSGSSYEQFF
>.|few|TRBJ2-7|TRBV24-1
CATGDGYEQYF
>.|few|TRBJ2-1|TRBV3-1
CASSQDWAVSSYNEQFF
>TRBD2|.|TRBJ2-3|TRBV18
CASSPRTSGRATDTQYF
>TRBD1|many|TRBJ1-2|TRBV15
CATSGLDRVYGYTF
>TRBD1|.|TRBJ1-2|TRBV3-1
CASSQEETGGYGYTF
>.|few|TRBJ1-4|TRBV9
CASSVGASFANEKLFF
>.|few|TRBJ1-1|TRBV9
CASSPSLGRGGTEAFF
>.|many|TRBJ2-7|TRBV5-1
CASSLGGWQYF
>.|many|TRBJ2-2|TRBV28
CASSYAGARTGELFF
>TRBD1|few|TRBJ2-7|TRBV28
CATTGTVKSEQYF
>.|.|TRBJ2-2|TRBV5-1
CASSWGRRTNTGELFF
>.|.|TRBJ2-7|TRBV15
CATSRDLGGGNEQYF
>.|.|TRBJ1-2|TRBV6-1
CASSEDGRAASYGYTF
>TRBD2|.|TRBJ2-3|TRBV7-8
CASSLVLASGATDTQYF
>TRBD1|.|TRBJ1-1|TRBV6-5
CASSSLTGGSGYTEAFF
>.|few|TRBJ2-1|TRBV9
CASSAEGQYSSYNEQFF
>.|few|TRBJ1-1|TRBV11-3
CASSLVHEAFF
>.|.|TRBJ1-4|TRBV7-6
CASSLTPGQTNEKLFF
>TRBD1|few|TRBJ2-5|TRBV29-1
CSVGQVGETQYF
>TRBD2|few|TRBJ2-5|TRBV7-6
CASSLERGSETQYF
>.|few|TRBJ2-3|TRBV6-1
CASSTPSDLTDTQYF
>TRBD2|few|TRBJ2-7|TRBV2
CASSNGTSDSYEQYF
>TRBD2|few|TRBJ2-3|TRBV2
CASSTAGGSTDTQYF
>.|few|TRBJ2-6|TRBV20-1
CSAKSGTRSGANVLTF
>.|.|TRBJ1-1|TRBV6-1
CASSLTGQYEAFF
>TRBD1|.|TRBJ2-6|TRBV4-1
CASSPLRTGGSGANVLTF
>TRBD1|few|TRBJ1-5|TRBV7-2
CASSASGTGAPRQPQHF
>.|many|TRBJ1-3|TRBV7-9
CASSLASQSGNTIYF
>.|.|TRBJ1-6|TRBV5-1
CASSLVTGYNSPLHF
>.|.|TRBJ2-1|TRBV5-1
CASSLFYNGGKSSYNEQFF
>.|.|TRBJ2-1|TRBV2
CASRVFSQIAYNEQFF
>.|.|TRBJ2-1|TRBV5-5
CASSFALAGGNEQFF
>.|.|TRBJ2-3|TRBV4-2
CASSQEGGVGTDTQYF
>.|.|TRBJ2-4|TRBV18
CASSPSGGGNIQYF
>.|.|TRBJ2-7|TRBV7-9
CASSLMTDSYEQYF
>TRBD1|.|TRBJ2-2|TRBV6-2/TRBV6-3
CASSTGTGAPPTNTGELFF
>TRBD1|.|TRBJ1-5|TRBV4-1
CASSQTGDRQPQHF
>.|.|TRBJ2-1|TRBV28
CASSSSGVSSHNEQFF
>.|many|TRBJ1-2|TRBV7-9
CASSTGTNYGYTF
>TRBD1|few|TRBJ2-5|TRBV4-2
CASSQSPGQGYQETQYF
>.|.|TRBJ2-7|TRBV7-9
CATATGPSYEQYF
>.|.|TRBJ1-1|TRBV10-2
CASSTGTHESFF
>.|few|TRBJ1-1|TRBV2
CASSEGGQGWTEAFF
>.|few|TRBJ1-5|TRBV28
CASSPPRRTARGVQPQHF
>.|.|TRBJ2-7|TRBV3-1
CASSQLPGRGSYEQYF
>.|few|TRBJ2-7|TRBV6-1
CARSAPSYEQYF